The 12 T cell receptor beta chains reported below all come from one sample, sequenced in a study of cytomegalovirus exposure and HLA in healthy donors. With 60 Vbeta and 13 Jbeta primers, the PCR was carried out. Sequencing was performed with immunoSEQ multiplex PCR; in TCRdb, only in-frame clones are kept and a portion is missing. The sample carries approximately 140,000 clones, about four fifths recorded once. Sequencing was carried out using PBMCs. These receptor sequences come from a woman in her forties in good health and CMV-seronegative.

V usage is TRBV6-5 and J usage is TRBJ1-2; D unresolved. The germline V gene encodes CDR1 MNHEY and CDR2 SVGAGI. Trimming stripped 0 bases from V and 7 bases from J, with 9 bases between. CDR3 length: 13 residues. CDR3 sequence reads: CASSYSIEAGYTF. The CDR3 nucleotides are TGTGCCAGCAGTTACTCGATTGAGGCTGGCTACACCTTC.

This sequence joins TRBV5-1 and TRBJ2-5; tentative D call: TRBD2 (6 bases). Germline CDR1 SGHRS, CDR2 YFSETQ. Trimming stripped 5 bases from V and 3 bases from J, with 20 bases between. The CDR3 length is 16 residues. The CDR3 DNA sequence: TGCGCCAGCAGACCAGTGTCGCGGGATTCTAAAGAGACCCAGTACTTC. Translated, it gives CASRPVSRDSKETQYF.

The chain carries TRBV4-2 and TRBJ2-4, with 9 nucleotides matching TRBD1. The CDR3 covers 15 residues. The junction had 4 bases not matched to a gene; V was cut back by 3 bases and J by 4 bases. The germline gives CDR1 LGHNA, CDR2 YNFKEQ. The CDR3 loop is CASSHSGQGKNIQYF. CDR3 DNA: TGTGCCAGCAGCCACTCGGGACAGGGAAAAAACATTCAGTACTTC.

Details on this clone: Other DNA sequences in the sample encode the same CDR3. V gene TRBV9 combines with J gene TRBJ2-2; 7 nucleotides line up with TRBD2. CDR1 is SGDLS, CDR2 YYNGEE, per germline. CDR3 length equals 14 residues. Trimming took 0 bases from V and 5 from J; bases not matched to a gene: 1. CDR3 DNA sequence: TGTGCCAGCAGCGTAGGGGGGGGTACCGGGGAGCTGTTTTTT. This translates into CASSVGGGTGELFF.

The chain joins TRBV4-3 to TRBJ2-7; D ambiguous. Trimming removed 5 bases at V and 1 base at J, with 6 bases between. The CDR3 has 12 amino acids. Germline CDR1 reads LGHNA; CDR2 reads YSLEER. The CDR3 sequence is CASSSHSYEQYF. CDR3 coding DNA: TGCGCCAGCAGCTCCCATTCCTACGAGCAGTACTTC.

The chain recombines TRBV7-9 with TRBJ2-1; 8 nucleotides line up with TRBD2. The germline V gene encodes CDR1 SEHNR and CDR2 FQNEAQ (reference sequence). The CDR3 is 14 amino acids. J was trimmed by 4 bases and V by 5 bases; bases with no gene match: 4. The CDR3 coding sequence is TGTGCCAGCAGCCTAAGCGGGAGTTACAATGAGCAGTTCTTC. It codes for CASSLSGSYNEQFF. Supplemented by reference TRBV7-9 and TRBJ2-1, the full variable domain reads DTGVSQNPRHKITKRGQNVTFRCDPISEHNRLYWYRQTLGQGPEFLTYFQNEAQLEKSRLLSDRFSAERPKGSFSTLEIQRTEQGDSAMYLCASSLSGSYNEQFFGPGTRLTVL.

This clone was seen more than once but under ten times. The J gene is TRBJ2-7, the V gene TRBV5-6, with 8 nucleotides matching TRBD1. CDR1 and CDR2 from the germline V gene are SGHDT and YYEEEE. The CDR3 extends over 13 amino acids. With 5 bases clipped from V and 6 bases from J, the junction kept 7 bases outside the gene matches. This CDR3 reads CASRDRVGVEQYF. CDR3 DNA sequence: TGTGCCAGCAGGGACAGGGTGGGGGTCGAGCAGTACTTC. The variable domain in full, with the rest retrieved from reference TRBV5-6 and TRBJ2-7, is DAGVTQSPTHLIKTRGQQVTLRCSPKSGHDTVSWYQQALGQGPQFIFQYYEEEERQRGNFPDRFSGHQFPNYSSELNVNALLLGDSALYLCASRDRVGVEQYFGPGTRLTVT.

This chain links TRBV6-5 with TRBJ2-5, with 8 bases that match TRBD1. Germline-derived CDR1 and CDR2 are MNHEY and SVGAGI. CDR3 length: 16 residues. Trimming cost V 0 bases and J 5 bases; bases outside gene matches: 8. Here the CDR3 reads CASSYSTRTGSETQYF. The CDR3 DNA is TGTGCCAGCAGTTACTCGACTAGGACAGGGAGCGAGACCCAGTACTTC.

The rearrangement joins TRBV5-8 to TRBJ2-1; no clear D. Trimming pared 3 bases from V and 7 bases from J, leaving 8 bases between. The germline CDR1 and CDR2 sequences are SGHTS and YDEGEE. CDR3 length equals 12 residues. For the CDR3, the DNA is TGTGCCAGCAGCTCCCTTATAAATGAGCAGTTCTTC. Its protein is CASSSLINEQFF. Drawing the rest from reference TRBV5-8 and TRBJ2-1, the complete variable domain is EAGVTQSPTHLIKTRGQQATLRCSPISGHTSVYWYQQALGLGLQFLLWYDEGEERNRGNFPPRFSGRQFPNYSSELNVNALELEDSALYLCASSSLINEQFFGPGTRLTVL.

This chain connects TRBV7-2 to TRBJ1-5; a possible D gene is TRBD1 (5 bases). Deletions cut 3 bases from V and 0 bases from J, with 12 bases between. The CDR3 is 16 residues long. Germline lookup yields CDR1 SGHTA and CDR2 FQGNSA. The CDR3 coding sequence is TGTGCCAGCAGCTTCGGGCAGGGAAGTAGCAATCAGCCCCAGCATTTT. Residues: CASSFGQGSSNQPQHF.

V gene TRBV14 combines with J gene TRBJ2-3; D remains unclear. Germline loops: CDR1 SGHDN, CDR2 FVKESK. V dropped 4 bases and J dropped 2 bases, with 4 bases sitting between them. CDR3 size: 12 residues. The CDR3 loop reads CASSRPTDTQYF. In DNA, the CDR3 is TGTGCCAGCAGCCGGCCCACAGATACGCAGTATTTT.

This chain joins TRBV11-1 and TRBJ2-1; possibly TRBD2 for D (5 bases). With 5 bases removed from V and 4 bases from J, the gap between germline ends came to 15 bases. This CDR3 has 15 amino acids. CDR1 and CDR2 (germline): SGHAT, FQDESV (reference sequence). The CDR3 nucleotides are TGTGCCAGCAGCCCCTCCGATGGGGAGTACAATGAGCAGTTCTTC. Protein product: CASSPSDGEYNEQFF.